The T cell receptor beta chain described here comes from a study of cytomegalovirus exposure and HLA in healthy donors. Study-level points and caveats: Among the most significant clusters, several appeared linked to common viral pathogens in a later analysis.

The CDR3 has 17 residues. Germline V gene sequence: CDR1 SGHTA, CDR2 FQGNSA. V lost 0 bases and J lost 5; bases outside the gene matches: 12. As concerns this clone: Antigen unknown.

PCR involved 60 Vbeta and 13 Jbeta primers. Measured with immunoSEQ multiplex PCR; TCRdb has only the in-frame clones, and not every one. The data show approximately 97,000 clones, approximately 80% seen once. The chain couples TRBV7-2 to TRBJ2-7; 8 nucleotides align to TRBD1. The clonotype comes from a male donor in good health and CMV-seropositive. Material for sequencing was PBMCs. The CDR3 region is CASSLAPRGRTGHEQYF. In DNA form, the CDR3 reads TGTGCCAGCAGCTTAGCCCCCAGGGGGCGAACCGGGCACGAGCAGTACTTC.